A selection of T cell receptor beta chains follows, all from one sample in a study of T cells in Graves' hyperthyroidism and ophthalmopathy. TCRdb independently ran MiXCR on the multiplex PCR reads; one entry per CDR3 protein. Of 350,000 to 400,000 distinct CDR3 sequences in the sample, 15% to 20% were seen once. Input material: blood. The receptors were sampled from a young man with Graves' ophthalmopathy. CDR3s include the opening cysteine and the closing phenylalanine or tryptophan. A D gene is named only where the DNA matches it firmly. Clone sizes are given selectively: once, few, many, or a class where the clone is expanded.

j_call | clone_size | d_call | v_call | cdr3_aa | cdr3_nt
TRBJ1-1 | many | TRBD1 | TRBV7-9 | CASSPRGQGVGNTEAFF | TGTGCCAGCAGCCCTAGGGGACAGGGCGTTGGAAACACTGAAGCTTTCTTT
TRBJ2-1 | NA | TRBD2 | TRBV29-1 | CSVTGTSGNNEQFF | TGCAGCGTTACTGGGACTAGCGGTAACAATGAGCAGTTCTTC
TRBJ2-1 | many | TRBD2 | TRBV5-1 | CASTHVGLAGAYNEQFF | TGCGCCAGCACCCATGTAGGGCTAGCGGGGGCCTACAATGAGCAGTTCTTC
TRBJ2-7 | many | NA | TRBV6-1 | CASRSGLHYEQYF | TGTGCCAGCAGGTCCGGGCTTCACTACGAGCAGTACTTC
TRBJ1-1 | many | NA | TRBV6-1 | CASSEARAEAFF | TGTGCCAGCAGTGAAGCCAGGGCGGAGGCTTTCTTT
TRBJ2-3 | many | TRBD2 | TRBV6-6 | CASSYDSAGGQYF | TGTGCCAGCAGTTACGACTCAGCGGGGGGACAGTATTTT
TRBJ1-6 | NA | TRBD1 | TRBV11-2 | CASSRTGNNSPLHF | TGTGCCAGCAGCCGGACAGGAAATAATTCACCCCTCCACTTT
TRBJ1-4 | few | TRBD1 | TRBV29-1 | CSAMTGPGEGKLFF | TGCAGCGCCATGACAGGGCCCGGGGAGGGGAAACTGTTTTTT
TRBJ1-1 | NA | TRBD1 | TRBV12-3/TRBV12-4 | CATRRDRGLEAFF | TGTGCCACCCGGCGGGACAGGGGGCTTGAAGCTTTCTTT
TRBJ1-2 | few | TRBD1 | TRBV3-1 | CASSQAPTGDGGYTF | TGTGCCAGCAGCCAAGCACCGACAGGGGATGGGGGCTACACCTTC
TRBJ2-1 | NA | NA | TRBV9 | CASSGGVGGAYNEQFF | TGTGCCAGCAGCGGTGGAGTAGGCGGGGCCTACAATGAGCAGTTCTTC
TRBJ1-6 | few | NA | TRBV10-3 | CAISGGSDSPLHF | TGTGCCATCAGCGGGGGGTCGGATTCACCCCTCCACTTT
TRBJ2-1 | many | NA | TRBV6-1 | CASSLEVRTSYNEQFF | TGTGCCAGCAGTCTAGAGGTGAGGACTTCTTACAATGAGCAGTTCTTC
TRBJ1-1 | few | TRBD1 | TRBV6-1 | CASSYRTGGTEAFF | TGTGCCAGCAGTTACCGGACAGGGGGTACTGAAGCTTTCTTT
TRBJ2-2 | NA | NA | TRBV6-1 | CASRIDRSNTGELLF | TGTGCCAGCAGAATCGACAGGTCCAACACCGGGGAGCTGCTTTTT
TRBJ2-3 | NA | NA | TRBV9 | CASSSSVGGGSTDTQYF | TGTGCCAGCAGCTCCAGCGTGGGGGGTGGGTCTACAGATACGCAGTATTTT
TRBJ1-6 | few | NA | TRBV18 | CASSKGEGSPLHF | TGTGCCAGCTCAAAAGGGGAGGGCTCACCCCTCCACTTT
TRBJ1-1 | many | NA | TRBV3-1 | CASAPDNPNTEAFF | TGTGCCAGTGCGCCAGACAATCCGAACACTGAAGCTTTCTTT
TRBJ1-6 | many | TRBD1 | TRBV7-9 | CASSPTGTGYSPLHF | TGTGCCAGCAGCCCTACCGGGACAGGGTATTCACCCCTCCACTTT
TRBJ2-7 | few | NA | TRBV5-8 | CASSLDRSEQYF | TGTGCCAGCAGCTTGGACAGATCCGAGCAGTACTTC
TRBJ2-7 | many | NA | TRBV9 | CASSVLPGTSYEQYF | TGTGCCAGCAGCGTACTCCCGGGGACCTCCTACGAGCAGTACTTC
TRBJ1-4 | many | NA | TRBV28 | CASSFGSGEKLFF | TGTGCCAGCAGTTTCGGGAGCGGTGAAAAACTGTTTTTT
TRBJ2-5 | many | NA | TRBV20-1 | CSARSSGHQETQYF | TGCAGTGCTAGATCGTCGGGACACCAAGAGACCCAGTACTTC
TRBJ1-1 | many | NA | TRBV12-3/TRBV12-4 | CASSLGTQNTEAFF | TGTGCCAGCAGTTTAGGGACTCAGAACACTGAAGCTTTCTTT
TRBJ1-2 | many | TRBD1 | TRBV3-1 | CASSPPGTVNYGYTF | TGTGCCAGCAGCCCCCCCGGGACAGTGAACTATGGCTACACCTTC
TRBJ1-6 | many | NA | TRBV28 | CASSLSQGQLTPLHF | TGTGCCAGCAGTTTATCCCAGGGACAACTCACACCCCTCCACTTT
TRBJ2-7 | many | NA | TRBV5-1 | CASSLGLEPHSLYEQYF | TGCGCCAGCAGCTTGGGGCTTGAACCCCACAGCCTCTACGAGCAGTACTTC
TRBJ2-3 | few | NA | TRBV19 | CASRYSGGDTQYF | TGTGCCAGTCGATACTCCGGGGGAGATACGCAGTATTTT
TRBJ1-1 | many | NA | TRBV18 | CASSPGAGGTEAFF | TGTGCCAGCTCACCGGGGGCCGGAGGCACTGAAGCTTTCTTT
TRBJ2-7 | few | TRBD2 | TRBV4-2 | CASSQDSGGAREQYF | TGTGCCAGCAGCCAAGATTCCGGGGGGGCAAGGGAGCAGTACTTC
TRBJ1-5 | NA | NA | TRBV29-1 | CSVKEGGGNQPQHF | TGCAGCGTAAAGGAGGGAGGAGGGAATCAGCCCCAGCATTTT
TRBJ1-1 | many | NA | TRBV28 | CASTRTADTEAFF | TGTGCCAGCACCCGGACAGCGGACACTGAAGCTTTCTTT
TRBJ1-4 | many | NA | TRBV3-1 | CASSQDLAATNEKLFF | TGTGCCAGCAGCCAAGATCTAGCAGCAACTAATGAAAAACTGTTTTTT
TRBJ2-5 | NA | TRBD2 | TRBV4-2 | CASSQDPSGGYQETQYF | TGTGCCAGCAGCCAAGATCCTAGCGGGGGCTATCAAGAGACCCAGTACTTC
TRBJ2-2 | NA | NA | TRBV4-2 | CASSQERGPGELFF | TGTGCCAGCAGCCAAGAGCGGGGGCCCGGGGAGCTGTTTTTT
TRBJ2-7 | NA | NA | TRBV27 | CASSLQQRYEQYF | TGTGCCAGCAGTTTACAGCAACGCTACGAGCAGTACTTC
TRBJ1-2 | few | TRBD1 | TRBV3-1 | CASRADRNYGYTF | TGTGCCAGCAGAGCGGACAGGAACTATGGCTACACCTTC
TRBJ2-7 | many | NA | TRBV3-1 | CASSPRRDKAYEQYF | TGTGCCAGCAGCCCCCGAAGGGACAAAGCCTACGAGCAGTACTTC
TRBJ2-2 | NA | NA | TRBV15 | CATSAPGPPTGELFF | TGTGCCACCAGCGCCCCGGGACCTCCAACCGGGGAGCTGTTTTTT
TRBJ1-5 | many | NA | TRBV7-9 | CASSPQENQPQHF | TGTGCCAGCAGCCCACAGGAGAACCAGCCCCAGCATTTT
TRBJ1-3 | many | NA | TRBV12-3/TRBV12-4 | CASSLSPSGNTIYF | TGTGCCAGCAGTTTGTCCCCCTCTGGAAACACCATATATTTT
TRBJ2-1 | NA | TRBD1 | TRBV4-2 | CASSQDSGTGVRNEQFF | TGTGCCAGCAGCCAAGACTCCGGGACAGGGGTGAGGAATGAGCAGTTCTTC
TRBJ1-1 | many | TRBD1 | TRBV12-3/TRBV12-4 | CASTAGTANTEAFF | TGTGCCAGCACCGCCGGGACAGCGAACACTGAAGCTTTCTTT
TRBJ1-5 | NA | NA | TRBV4-2 | CASSQDLGRNQPQHF | TGTGCCAGCAGCCAAGATCTCGGAAGGAATCAGCCCCAGCATTTT